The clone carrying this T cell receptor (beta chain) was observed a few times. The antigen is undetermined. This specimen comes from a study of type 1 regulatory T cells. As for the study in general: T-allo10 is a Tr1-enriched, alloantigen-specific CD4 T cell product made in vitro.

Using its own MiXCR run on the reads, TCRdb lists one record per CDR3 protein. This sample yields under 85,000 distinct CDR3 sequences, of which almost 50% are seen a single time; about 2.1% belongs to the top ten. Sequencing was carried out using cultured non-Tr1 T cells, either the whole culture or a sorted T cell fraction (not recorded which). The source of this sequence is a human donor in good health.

Here the CDR3 DNA reads TGTGCCAGCAGCTTAGACAGTAGCAATCAGCCCCAGCATTTT. It specifies CASSLDSSNQPQHF. This chain joins TRBV7-2 and TRBJ1-5; unclear D gene. The germline V gene encodes CDR1 SGHTA and CDR2 FQGNSA. The CDR3 consists of 14 residues. The V end was cut by 1 base, the J end by 0 bases, with 4 bases between. Looking up the rest from reference TRBV7-2 and TRBJ1-5 gives the full variable domain: GAGVSQSPSNKVTEKGKDVELRCDPISGHTALYWYRQSLGQGLEFLIYFQGNSAPDKSGLPSDRFSAERTGGSVSTLTIQRTQQEDSAVYLCASSLDSSNQPQHFGDGTRLSIL.